This T cell receptor (beta chain) was captured by sequencing in a study of control samples from healthy donors and cancer patients. The CDR3 spans 15 residues. Germline assignment: CDR1 LNHNV and CDR2 YYDKDF (reference sequence). After removal of 1 base from V and 2 bases from J, the junction contained 3 bases not matched to a gene. The protocol was immunoSEQ multiplex PCR, while the TCRdb copy is restricted to in-frame clones and leaves out a portion. Of around 78,000 clones in the sample, 94% were seen once. The sequence was collected from a woman aged 18-29 years in good health. The sequenced material came from blood. V is TRBV15 and J is TRBJ2-5, with 8 positions matching TRBD2. CDR3 region: CATSRVGGGQETQYF. The CDR3 DNA sequence: TGTGCCACCAGCAGAGTAGGCGGGGGGCAAGAGACCCAGTACTTC.